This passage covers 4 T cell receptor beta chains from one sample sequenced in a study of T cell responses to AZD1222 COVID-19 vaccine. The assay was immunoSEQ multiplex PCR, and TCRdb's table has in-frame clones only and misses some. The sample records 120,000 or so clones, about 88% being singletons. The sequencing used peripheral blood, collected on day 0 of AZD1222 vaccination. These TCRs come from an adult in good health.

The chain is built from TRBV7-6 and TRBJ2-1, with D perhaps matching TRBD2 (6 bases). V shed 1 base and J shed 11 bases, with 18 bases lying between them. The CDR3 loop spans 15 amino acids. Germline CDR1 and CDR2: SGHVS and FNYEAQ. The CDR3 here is CASSLGGISGPKQFF. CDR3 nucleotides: TGTGCCAGCAGCTTAGGGGGGATTAGCGGACCGAAGCAGTTCTTC.

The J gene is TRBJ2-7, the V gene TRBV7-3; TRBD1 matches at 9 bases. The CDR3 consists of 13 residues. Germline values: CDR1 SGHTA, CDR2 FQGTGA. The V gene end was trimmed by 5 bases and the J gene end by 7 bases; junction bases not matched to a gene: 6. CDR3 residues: CASSLDRGWEQYF. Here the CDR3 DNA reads TGTGCCAGCAGCCTGGACAGGGGATGGGAGCAGTACTTC. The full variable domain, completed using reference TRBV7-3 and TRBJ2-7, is GAGVSQTPSNKVTEKGKYVELRCDPISGHTALYWYRQSLGQGPEFLIYFQGTGAADDSGLPNDRFFAVRPEGSVSTLKIQRTERGDSAVYLCASSLDRGWEQYFGPGTRLTVT.

The CDR3 spells CASSYNPQRGSYEQYF. The CDR3 DNA sequence: TGTGCCAGCAGTTACAATCCCCAACGTGGTTCCTACGAGCAGTACTTC. This rearrangement joins TRBV6-5 to TRBJ2-7; D gene ambiguous. The CDR3 is 16 residues long. CDR1 and CDR2 (germline): MNHEY, SVGAGI. Trimming removed 2 bases at V and 1 base at J, with 15 bases between.

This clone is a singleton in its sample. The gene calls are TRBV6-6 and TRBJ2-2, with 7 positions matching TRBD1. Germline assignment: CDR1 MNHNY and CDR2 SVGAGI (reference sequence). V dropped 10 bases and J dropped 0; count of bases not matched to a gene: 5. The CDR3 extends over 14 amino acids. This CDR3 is CAIRTGTNTGELFF. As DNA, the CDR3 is TGTGCCATAAGGACAGGCACGAACACCGGGGAGCTGTTTTTT.